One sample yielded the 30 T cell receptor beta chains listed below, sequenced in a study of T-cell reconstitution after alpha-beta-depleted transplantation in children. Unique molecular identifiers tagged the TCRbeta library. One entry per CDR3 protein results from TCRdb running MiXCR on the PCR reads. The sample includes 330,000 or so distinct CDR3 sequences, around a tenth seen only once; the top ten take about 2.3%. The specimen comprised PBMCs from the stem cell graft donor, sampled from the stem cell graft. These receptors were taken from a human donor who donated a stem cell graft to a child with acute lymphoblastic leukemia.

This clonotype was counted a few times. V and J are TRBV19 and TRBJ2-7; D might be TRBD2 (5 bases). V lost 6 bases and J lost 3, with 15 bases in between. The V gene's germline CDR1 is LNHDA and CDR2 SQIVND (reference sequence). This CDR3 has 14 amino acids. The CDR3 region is CASRPVPGDYEQYF. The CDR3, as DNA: TGTGCCAGTAGACCCGTCCCCGGGGACTACGAGCAGTACTTC.

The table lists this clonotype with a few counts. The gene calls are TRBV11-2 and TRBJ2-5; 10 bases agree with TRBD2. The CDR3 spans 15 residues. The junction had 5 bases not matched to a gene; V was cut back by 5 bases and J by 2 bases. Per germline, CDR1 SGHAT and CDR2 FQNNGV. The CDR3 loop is CASSPGTSEQETQYF. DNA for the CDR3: TGTGCCAGCAGCCCAGGGACTAGCGAGCAAGAGACCCAGTACTTC.

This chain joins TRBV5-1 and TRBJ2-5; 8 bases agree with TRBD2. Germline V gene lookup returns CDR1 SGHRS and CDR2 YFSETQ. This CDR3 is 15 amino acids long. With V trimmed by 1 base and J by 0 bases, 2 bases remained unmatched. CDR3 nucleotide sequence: TGCGCCAGCAGCTTGCTTAGCGGGGACCAAGAGACCCAGTACTTC. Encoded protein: CASSLLSGDQETQYF.

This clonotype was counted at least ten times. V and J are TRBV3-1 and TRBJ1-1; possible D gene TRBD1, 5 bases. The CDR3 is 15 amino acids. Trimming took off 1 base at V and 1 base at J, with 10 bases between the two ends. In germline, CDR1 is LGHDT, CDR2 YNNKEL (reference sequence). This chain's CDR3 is CASSQGWGRNTEAFF. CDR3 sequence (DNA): TGTGCCAGCAGCCAAGGTTGGGGGAGGAACACTGAAGCTTTCTTT.

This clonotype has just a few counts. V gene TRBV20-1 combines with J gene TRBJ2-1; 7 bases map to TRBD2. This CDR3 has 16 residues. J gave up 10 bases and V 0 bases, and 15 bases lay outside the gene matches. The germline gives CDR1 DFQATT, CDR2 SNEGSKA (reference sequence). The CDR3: CSARDLGGSSGNEQFF. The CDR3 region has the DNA TGCAGTGCTAGAGATCTTGGCGGGAGTTCCGGAAACGAGCAGTTCTTC.

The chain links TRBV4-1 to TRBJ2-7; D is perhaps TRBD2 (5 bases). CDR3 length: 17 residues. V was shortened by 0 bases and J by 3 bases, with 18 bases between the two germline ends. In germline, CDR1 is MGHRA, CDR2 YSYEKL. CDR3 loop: CASSQEESSGAGYEQYF. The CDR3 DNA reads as TGCGCCAGCAGCCAAGAAGAATCGAGCGGAGCTGGCTACGAGCAGTACTTC.

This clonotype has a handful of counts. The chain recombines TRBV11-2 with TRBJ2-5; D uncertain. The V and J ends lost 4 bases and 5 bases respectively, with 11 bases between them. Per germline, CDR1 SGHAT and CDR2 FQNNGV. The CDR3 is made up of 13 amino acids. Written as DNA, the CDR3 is TGTGCCAGCAGCTCCAGTTCTAGGGAGACCCAGTACTTC. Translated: CASSSSSRETQYF.

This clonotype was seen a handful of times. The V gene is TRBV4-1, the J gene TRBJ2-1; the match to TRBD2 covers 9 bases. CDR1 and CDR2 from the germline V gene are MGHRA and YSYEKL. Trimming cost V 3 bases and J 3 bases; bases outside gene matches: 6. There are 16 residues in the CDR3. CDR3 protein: CASSQTPLAGYNEQFF. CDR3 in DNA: TGCGCCAGCAGCCAGACCCCACTAGCGGGCTACAATGAGCAGTTCTTC.

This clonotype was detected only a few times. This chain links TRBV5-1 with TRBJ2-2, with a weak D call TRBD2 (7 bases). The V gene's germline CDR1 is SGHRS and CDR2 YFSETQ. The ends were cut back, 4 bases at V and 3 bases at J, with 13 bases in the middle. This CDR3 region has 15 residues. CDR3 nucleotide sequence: TGCGCCAGCAGCCCGAGGGGGGGCGACACCGGGGAGCTGTTTTTT. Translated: CASSPRGGDTGELFF.

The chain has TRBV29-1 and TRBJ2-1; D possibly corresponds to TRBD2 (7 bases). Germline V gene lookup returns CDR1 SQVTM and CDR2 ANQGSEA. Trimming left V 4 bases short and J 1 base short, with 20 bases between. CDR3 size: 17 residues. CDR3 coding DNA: TGCAGCGTTGGGGGGCGTTCCTTGCGGGGGTCCTACAATGAGCAGTTCTTC. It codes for CSVGGRSLRGSYNEQFF.

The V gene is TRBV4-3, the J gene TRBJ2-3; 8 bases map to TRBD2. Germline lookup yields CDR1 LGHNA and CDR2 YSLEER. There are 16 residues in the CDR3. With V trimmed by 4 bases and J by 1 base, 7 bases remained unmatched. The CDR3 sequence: CASSRNSAGGTDTQYF. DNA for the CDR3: TGCGCCAGCAGCCGAAACTCAGCGGGAGGCACAGATACGCAGTATTTT.

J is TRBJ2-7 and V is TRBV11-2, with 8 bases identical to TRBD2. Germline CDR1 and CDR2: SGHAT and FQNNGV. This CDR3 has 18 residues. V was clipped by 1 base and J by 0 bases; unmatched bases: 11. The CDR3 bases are TGTGCCAGCAGCTTAGTTTCCCCCTCTAGCGGGTTCTCCTACGAGCAGTACTTC. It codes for CASSLVSPSSGFSYEQYF.

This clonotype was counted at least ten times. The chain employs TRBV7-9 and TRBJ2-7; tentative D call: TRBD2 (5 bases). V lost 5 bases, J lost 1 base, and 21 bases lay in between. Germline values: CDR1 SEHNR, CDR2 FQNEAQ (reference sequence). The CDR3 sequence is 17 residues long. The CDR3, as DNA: TGTGCCAGCAGCGCCTCGTCAATGGGAGCTTTTTCCTACGAGCAGTACTTC. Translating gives CASSASSMGAFSYEQYF.

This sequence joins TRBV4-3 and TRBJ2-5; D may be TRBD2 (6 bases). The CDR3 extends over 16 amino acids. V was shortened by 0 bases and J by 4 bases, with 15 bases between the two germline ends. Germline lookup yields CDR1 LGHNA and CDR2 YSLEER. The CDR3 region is CASSQEKGGPGETQYF. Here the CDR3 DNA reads TGCGCCAGCAGCCAAGAGAAGGGAGGCCCCGGAGAGACCCAGTACTTC.

CDR3 in amino acids: CASSLGGRGANEKLFF. CDR3 DNA sequence: TGTGCCAGCAGCTTAGGGGGGAGGGGGGCTAATGAAAAACTGTTTTTT. V gene TRBV7-2 combines with J gene TRBJ1-4, with a possible D match to TRBD1 (6 bases). There are 16 residues in the CDR3. Trimming removed 1 base at V and 3 bases at J, with 12 bases between. Germline V gene sequence: CDR1 SGHTA, CDR2 FQGNSA.

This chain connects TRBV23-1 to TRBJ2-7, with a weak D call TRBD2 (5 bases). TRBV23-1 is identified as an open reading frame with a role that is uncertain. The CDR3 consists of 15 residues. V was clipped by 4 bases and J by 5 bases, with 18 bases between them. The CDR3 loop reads CASSPHEGHEDEQYF. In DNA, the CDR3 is TGCGCCAGCAGTCCTCACGAGGGTCATGAGGACGAGCAGTACTTC.

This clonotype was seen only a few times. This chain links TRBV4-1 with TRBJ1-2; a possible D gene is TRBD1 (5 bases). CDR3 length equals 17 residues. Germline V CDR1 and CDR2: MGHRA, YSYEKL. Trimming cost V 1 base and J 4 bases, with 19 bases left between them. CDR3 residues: CASSQAPRQRRLYGYTF. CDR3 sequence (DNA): TGCGCCAGCAGCCAAGCCCCACGACAGAGGAGGCTCTATGGCTACACCTTC.

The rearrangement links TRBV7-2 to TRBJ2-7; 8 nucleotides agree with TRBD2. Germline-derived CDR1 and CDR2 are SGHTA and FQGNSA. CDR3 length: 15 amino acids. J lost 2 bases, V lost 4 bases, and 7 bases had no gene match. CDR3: CASSWILAAAYEQYF. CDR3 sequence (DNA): TGTGCCAGCAGCTGGATACTAGCGGCGGCCTACGAGCAGTACTTC.

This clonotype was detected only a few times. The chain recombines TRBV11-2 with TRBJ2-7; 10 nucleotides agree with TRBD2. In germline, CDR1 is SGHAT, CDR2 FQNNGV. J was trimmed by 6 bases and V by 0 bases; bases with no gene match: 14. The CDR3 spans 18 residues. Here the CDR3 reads CASSLDSLAGVMSGEQYF. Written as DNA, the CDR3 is TGTGCCAGCAGCTTAGATAGCCTAGCGGGAGTTATGTCGGGCGAGCAGTACTTC.

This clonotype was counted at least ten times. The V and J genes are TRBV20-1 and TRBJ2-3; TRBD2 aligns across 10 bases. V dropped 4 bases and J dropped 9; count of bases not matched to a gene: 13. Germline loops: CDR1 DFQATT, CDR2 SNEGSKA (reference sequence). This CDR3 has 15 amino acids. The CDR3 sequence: CSAMGLAGVETTQYF. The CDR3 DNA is TGCAGTGCTATGGGCCTAGCGGGAGTTGAGACCACGCAGTATTTT.

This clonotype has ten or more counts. The chain's CDR3 is CSAGWTGPEQYF. The CDR3 DNA reads as TGCAGTGCTGGATGGACAGGGCCCGAGCAGTACTTC. This chain connects TRBV20-1 to TRBJ2-7, with 8 bases fitting TRBD1. Germline V gene sequence: CDR1 DFQATT, CDR2 SNEGSKA (reference sequence). Germline trimming cut 5 bases from V and 6 bases from J; bases unmatched to any gene: 6. The CDR3 runs 12 residues.

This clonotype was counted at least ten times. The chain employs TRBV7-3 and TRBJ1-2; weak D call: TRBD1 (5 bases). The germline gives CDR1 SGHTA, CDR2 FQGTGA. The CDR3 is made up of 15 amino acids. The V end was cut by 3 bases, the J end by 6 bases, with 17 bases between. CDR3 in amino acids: CASSFIGAPADGYTF. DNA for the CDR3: TGTGCCAGCAGCTTCATAGGGGCCCCTGCGGATGGCTACACCTTC. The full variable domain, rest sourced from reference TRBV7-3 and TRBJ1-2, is GAGVSQTPSNKVTEKGKYVELRCDPISGHTALYWYRQSLGQGPEFLIYFQGTGAADDSGLPNDRFFAVRPEGSVSTLKIQRTERGDSAVYLCASSFIGAPADGYTFGSGTRLTVV.

The chain's CDR3 is CASSSTSGIYEQYF. As DNA, the CDR3 is TGCGCCAGCAGCTCGACTAGCGGGATTTACGAGCAGTACTTC. The chain links TRBV5-1 to TRBJ2-7; 11 bases match TRBD2. Germline V gene lookup returns CDR1 SGHRS and CDR2 YFSETQ. The CDR3 sequence is 14 residues long. J lost 4 bases, V lost 3 bases, and 3 bases had no gene match. Filled out from reference TRBV5-1 and TRBJ2-7, the complete variable domain reads KAGVTQTPRYLIKTRGQQVTLSCSPISGHRSVSWYQQTPGQGLQFLFEYFSETQRNKGNFPGRFSGRQFSNSRSEMNVSTLELGDSALYLCASSSTSGIYEQYFGPGTRLTVT.

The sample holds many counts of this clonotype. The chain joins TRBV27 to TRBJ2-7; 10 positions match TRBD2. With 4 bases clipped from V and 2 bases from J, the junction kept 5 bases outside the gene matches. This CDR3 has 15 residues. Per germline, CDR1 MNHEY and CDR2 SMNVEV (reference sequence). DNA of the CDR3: TGTGCCAGCAGTTCTCCACTAGCGGGGACCTACGAGCAGTACTTC. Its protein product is CASSSPLAGTYEQYF.

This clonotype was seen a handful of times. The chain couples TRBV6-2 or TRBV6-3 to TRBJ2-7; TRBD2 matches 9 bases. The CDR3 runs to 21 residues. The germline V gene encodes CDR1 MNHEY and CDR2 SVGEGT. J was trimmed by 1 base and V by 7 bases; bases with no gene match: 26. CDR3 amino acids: CASTMTGELGGRAHSSYEQYF. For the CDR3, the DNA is TGTGCCAGCACCATGACGGGGGAGCTAGGCGGGAGGGCGCATTCGTCCTACGAGCAGTACTTC.

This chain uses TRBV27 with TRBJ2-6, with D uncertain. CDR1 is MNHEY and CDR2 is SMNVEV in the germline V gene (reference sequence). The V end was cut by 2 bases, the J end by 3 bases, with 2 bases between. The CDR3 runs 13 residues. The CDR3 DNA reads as TGTGCCAGCAGTTTACTTGGGGCCAACGTCCTGACTTTC. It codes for CASSLLGANVLTF.

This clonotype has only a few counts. The CDR3 sequence is CASSEIGGQGGYEQYF. The CDR3 DNA follows: TGTGCCAGCAGTGAGATAGGGGGACAGGGAGGCTACGAGCAGTACTTC. The chain uses TRBV2 and TRBJ2-7, with 9 bases identical to TRBD1. Germline V gives CDR1 SNHLY, CDR2 FYNNEI. The CDR3 has 16 residues. J lost 3 bases, V lost 3 bases, and 9 bases had no gene match.

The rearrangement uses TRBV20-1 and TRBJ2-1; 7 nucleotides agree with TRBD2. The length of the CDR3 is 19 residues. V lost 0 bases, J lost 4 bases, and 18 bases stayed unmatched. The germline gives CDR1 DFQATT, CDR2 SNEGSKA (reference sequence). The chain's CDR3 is CSARDPIAGLSKLYNEQFF. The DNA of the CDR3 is TGCAGTGCTAGAGATCCTATAGCGGGCCTCTCTAAACTGTACAATGAGCAGTTCTTC.

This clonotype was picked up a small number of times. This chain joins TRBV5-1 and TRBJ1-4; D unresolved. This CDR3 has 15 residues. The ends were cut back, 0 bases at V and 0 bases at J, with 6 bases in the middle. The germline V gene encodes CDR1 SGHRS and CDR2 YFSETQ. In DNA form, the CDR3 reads TGCGCCAGCAGCTTGGCGGCGGCAACTAATGAAAAACTGTTTTTT. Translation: CASSLAAATNEKLFF.

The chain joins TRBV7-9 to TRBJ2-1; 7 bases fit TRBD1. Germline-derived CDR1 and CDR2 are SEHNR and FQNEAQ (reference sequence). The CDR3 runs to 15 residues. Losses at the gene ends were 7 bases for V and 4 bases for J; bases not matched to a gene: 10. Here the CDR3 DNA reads TGTGCCAGCACCCATCCGGGACAGCCATACAATGAGCAGTTCTTC. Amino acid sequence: CASTHPGQPYNEQFF. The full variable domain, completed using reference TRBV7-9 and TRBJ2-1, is DTGVSQNPRHKITKRGQNVTFRCDPISEHNRLYWYRQTLGQGPEFLTYFQNEAQLEKSRLLSDRFSAERPKGSFSTLEIQRTEQGDSAMYLCASTHPGQPYNEQFFGPGTRLTVL.